These T cell receptor beta chains were read from a single sample in a study of shared clonotypes between healthy human individuals. Libraries were prepared by immunoSEQ multiplex PCR; TCRdb keeps only in-frame clonotypes and omits some of them. The data show just over 2,000,000 clones, with less than 95% seen just once and roughly 1% held by the top ten. Source material: naive CD8+ T cells sorted from blood. Receptors were obtained from a man younger than 30 in good health. Each CDR3 is given with its conserved first and last residue. Each record gives: J gene, D gene, clone size, V gene, CDR3 DNA, CDR3 protein. A D gene is named only where the DNA matches it firmly. A row's size may be missing; if present it is once, few, many or a size class.

J: TRBJ1-2
D: TRBD1
size: once
V: TRBV19
DNA: TGTGCCAGTCGAGAAACAGGGGCTTATGGCTACACCTTC
CDR3: CASRETGAYGYTF

J: TRBJ1-1
D: TRBD1
size: .
V: TRBV7-9
DNA: TGTGCCAGCAGCTTAGAGCCAGGGGGCTTCACTGAAGCTTTCTTT
CDR3: CASSLEPGGFTEAFF

J: TRBJ2-7
D: .
size: .
V: TRBV6-5
DNA: TGTGCCAGCGCCGCCGCCGGCGGGACCTACGAGCAGTACTTC
CDR3: CASAAAGGTYEQYF

J: TRBJ2-7
D: .
size: .
V: TRBV5-5
DNA: TGTGCCAGCAGCTGGATGGGGGCTACCTACGAGCAGTACTTC
CDR3: CASSWMGATYEQYF

J: TRBJ1-1
D: .
size: .
V: TRBV5-1
DNA: TGCGCCAGCAGCTTGGGGGGGATCGAGGACACTGAAGCTTTCTTT
CDR3: CASSLGGIEDTEAFF

J: TRBJ2-5
D: .
size: .
V: TRBV2
DNA: TGTGCCAGCAGTGAACCGACCGACGACATGACACAAGAGACCCAGTACTTC
CDR3: CASSEPTDDMTQETQYF

J: TRBJ2-7
D: .
size: .
V: TRBV30
DNA: TGTGCCTGGAGCGGAGGGGAGCGCGAGCAGTACTTC
CDR3: CAWSGGEREQYF

J: TRBJ2-5
D: TRBD2
size: .
V: TRBV6-5
DNA: TGTGCCAGCAGTTTGGGCGTAGCGGGAGCCCAAGAGACCCAGTACTTC
CDR3: CASSLGVAGAQETQYF

J: TRBJ1-1
D: .
size: .
V: TRBV7-9
DNA: TGTGCCAGCAGCCCCGAAGGGAGGGGCGACACTGAAGCTTTCTTT
CDR3: CASSPEGRGDTEAFF

J: TRBJ2-7
D: .
size: .
V: TRBV29-1
DNA: TGCAGCGCCGTCCGGACTAACGAGCAGTACTTC
CDR3: CSAVRTNEQYF

J: TRBJ1-1
D: TRBD1
size: .
V: TRBV6-5
DNA: TGTGCCAGCAGTGCCCGCAGGGGGCCGGCTGAAGCTTTCTTT
CDR3: CASSARRGPAEAFF

J: TRBJ2-1
D: TRBD1
size: .
V: TRBV7-9
DNA: TGTGCCAGCAGCGCGGCCGGGACAGGCCCCTACAATGAGCAGTTCTTC
CDR3: CASSAAGTGPYNEQFF

J: TRBJ2-7
D: TRBD2
size: .
V: TRBV4-3
DNA: TGCGCCAGCAGCCAAGTATGGCTAGCGGGAGACTACGAGCAGTACTTC
CDR3: CASSQVWLAGDYEQYF

J: TRBJ1-6
D: .
size: .
V: TRBV9
DNA: TGTGCCAGCAGCGTAGCTACTATGGGTTATTCACCCCTCCACTTT
CDR3: CASSVATMGYSPLHF

J: TRBJ2-5
D: TRBD2
size: .
V: TRBV20-1
DNA: TGCAGTGTGACGGGGCGGGAGCAGTACTTC
CDR3: CSVTGREQYF

J: TRBJ2-3
D: .
size: .
V: TRBV27
DNA: TGTGCCAGCACTCTCCGTCAAACCGGGACTCCAGAGCCTAGCACAGATACGCAGTATTTT
CDR3: CASTLRQTGTPEPSTDTQYF

J: TRBJ1-2
D: TRBD1
size: .
V: TRBV7-9
DNA: TGTGCCAGCAGCCCGGGACAGGGGGCTTGGGTTGGCTACACCTTC
CDR3: CASSPGQGAWVGYTF

J: TRBJ2-7
D: .
size: .
V: TRBV27
DNA: TGTGCCAGCAGCCTCAGGGACCCGTACGAGCAGTACTTC
CDR3: CASSLRDPYEQYF

J: TRBJ1-2
D: .
size: .
V: TRBV6-5
DNA: TGTGCCAGCAGTTACTCGAACACAGGCCCTAATGGCTACACCTTC
CDR3: CASSYSNTGPNGYTF

J: TRBJ2-1
D: .
size: .
V: TRBV7-2
DNA: TGTGCCAGCAGCGCCGGGGATTACAATGAGCAGTTCTTC
CDR3: CASSAGDYNEQFF

J: TRBJ2-7
D: .
size: .
V: TRBV27
DNA: TGTGCCAGCAGTTCCCTTTTTGGGGGGGCGAGCTCCTACGAGCAGTACTTC
CDR3: CASSSLFGGASSYEQYF

J: TRBJ2-7
D: TRBD2
size: .
V: TRBV4-2
DNA: TGTGCCAGCAGCCAAGATAGGACTAGCGGGTTCTACGAGCAGTACTTC
CDR3: CASSQDRTSGFYEQYF